These 29 T cell receptor beta chains share one sample of origin, sequenced in a study of Ad26.COV2.S vaccination and SARS-CoV-2 variants. As to treatment: some 20 received Ad26.COV2.S at low or high dose, single or two shots; 5 received placebo; per-sample allocation not given. All samples were drawn on day 63, counting from the first vaccine or placebo injection. The protocol was immunoSEQ multiplex PCR, while the TCRdb copy is restricted to in-frame clones and leaves out a portion. This table holds roughly 250,000 clones, about 83% found once. The material sequenced was peripheral blood, taken in a trial of Ad26.COV2.S vaccine versus placebo. The origin of the receptors is a person aged 18-60 years who received the Ad26.COV2.S COVID-19 vaccine or a placebo.

There are a few counts of this clone. CDR3 sequence reads: CAWAAGTGASPLHF. The CDR3 coding sequence is TGTGCCTGGGCAGCGGGGACAGGGGCTTCACCCCTCCACTTT. The chain employs TRBV30 and TRBJ1-6; 10 nucleotides match TRBD1. Per germline, CDR1 GTSNPN and CDR2 SVGIG (reference sequence). V was clipped by 5 bases and J by 9 bases; unmatched bases: 7. The length of the CDR3 is 14 residues.

The V call is TRBV19, the J call TRBJ2-7; possibly TRBD1 or TRBD2 for D (5 bases each). Per the germline V gene, CDR1 is LNHDA and CDR2 is SQIVND (reference sequence). V was trimmed by 3 bases and J by 6 bases, leaving 15 bases between them. The CDR3 length is 14 residues. CDR3 DNA: TGTGCCAGTAGTATCGGTTCGGGGACGGGCGAGCAGTACTTC. This sequence encodes CASSIGSGTGEQYF.

This chain connects TRBV6-5 to TRBJ2-7; D unclear. CDR3 size: 14 residues. Trimming removed 5 bases from V and 4 bases from J, with 15 bases in between. Germline V gene lookup returns CDR1 MNHEY and CDR2 SVGAGI. The CDR3 nucleotides read TGTGCCAGCAGTCCCGCGGCCGGAACTTACGAGCAGTACGTC. Translated: CASSPAAGTYEQYV.

This chain uses TRBV5-1 with TRBJ1-1; perhaps TRBD1 as D (5 bases). V lost 0 bases and J 5 bases, leaving 14 bases between the germline ends. The germline CDR1 and CDR2 sequences are SGHRS and YFSETQ. The CDR3 is 15 amino acids. Written as DNA, the CDR3 is TGCGCCAGCAGCTTGGATCTTCTTGGGGGAACTGAAGCTTTCTTT. Its protein is CASSLDLLGGTEAFF.

The chain joins TRBV21-1 to TRBJ2-6; TRBD1, the table's D call, was not compared with the DNA. TRBV21-1 is a recognized pseudogene. The CDR3 totals 19 residues. The CDR3 bases are TGTGCCAGCAGCAAAGGACCAGGCCTAAATTACTCTGGGGCCAACGTCCTGACTTTC. Encoded protein: CASSKGPGLNYSGANVLTF.

V usage is TRBV6-5 and J usage is TRBJ2-7; 7 bases line up with TRBD2. This CDR3 has 14 residues. Germline CDR1 is MNHEY and CDR2 is SVGAGI. Trimming at V came to 10 bases and at J to 2 bases, leaving 11 bases not matched to a gene. In DNA, the CDR3 is TGTGCCACCCAGACCCGGGACTACCCCTACGAGCAGTACGTC. Amino acid sequence: CATQTRDYPYEQYV.

The CDR3 nucleotides read TGTGCCCGGTCTGACGGCCCGATGCAGCCCCAGCATTTT. Translated, it gives CARSDGPMQPQHF. The chain couples TRBV30 to TRBJ1-5; the D is unclear. The ends were cut back, 8 bases at V and 7 bases at J, with 18 bases in the middle. The CDR3 is 13 residues long. From germline, CDR1 is GTSNPN and CDR2 SVGIG (reference sequence).

Details on this clone: A clone one base away is much larger, so this may be a read error. Additional DNA sequences in this sample encode the identical CDR3. The chain links TRBV5-6 to TRBJ2-7; no clear D. The CDR3 runs 15 residues. Trimming took 2 bases from V and 1 from J, leaving 13 bases between them. The V gene's germline CDR1 is SGHDT and CDR2 YYEEEE. This CDR3 is CASSFLGRASYEQYF. In DNA, the CDR3 is TGTGCCAGCAGCTTCCTGGGTCGCGCTTCCTACGAGCAGTACTTC. Full variable domain (missing parts from reference TRBV5-6 and TRBJ2-7): DAGVTQSPTHLIKTRGQQVTLRCSPKSGHDTVSWYQQALGQGPQFIFQYYEEEERQRGNFPDRFSGHQFPNYSSELNVNALLLGDSALYLCASSFLGRASYEQYFGPGTRLTVT.

For the CDR3, the DNA is TGTGCCAGTAGTTCCCTAATTTCGTCACCCCTCCACTTT. Translated: CASSSLISSPLHF. The chain uses TRBV19 and TRBJ1-6; D unclear. V was shortened by 5 bases and J by 10 bases, with 12 bases between the two germline ends. The CDR3 runs to 13 residues. CDR1 and CDR2 (germline): LNHDA, SQIVND (reference sequence). The whole variable domain, filled in from reference TRBV19 and TRBJ1-6, reads DGGITQSPKYLFRKEGQNVTLSCEQNLNHDAMYWYRQDPGQGLRLIYYSQIVNDFQKGDIAEGYSVSREKKESFPLTVTSAQKNPTAFYLCASSSLISSPLHFGNGTRLTVT.

The V and J genes are TRBV7-2 and TRBJ2-7; 8 positions match TRBD1. The V gene's germline CDR1 is SGHTA and CDR2 FQGNSA. This CDR3 is 18 amino acids long. The ends lost 2 bases at V and 2 bases at J; junction bases unmatched: 14. Here the CDR3 reads CASSLPLTGGRIPYEQYF. CDR3 sequence (DNA): TGTGCCAGCAGCTTACCCCTTACAGGGGGGCGGATTCCCTACGAGCAGTACTTC.

The V gene is TRBV4-3, the J gene TRBJ1-2, with a weak D call TRBD1 (5 bases). The CDR3 contains 15 residues. Germline values: CDR1 LGHNA, CDR2 YSLEER. The V end was cut by 0 bases, the J end by 5 bases, with 13 bases between. The CDR3 region is CASSQDRTRDYGYTF. CDR3 DNA: TGCGCCAGCAGCCAAGATAGGACAAGGGATTATGGCTACACCTTC.

In DNA, the CDR3 is TGTGCCAGCAGCAACTTCGGACAGGGAGAGACCCAGTACTTC. This gives the protein CASSNFGQGETQYF. This sequence joins TRBV7-2 and TRBJ2-5; TRBD1 matches at 8 bases. Germline lookup yields CDR1 SGHTA and CDR2 FQGNSA. This CDR3 contains 14 residues. J was trimmed by 4 bases and V by 5 bases; bases with no gene match: 6. Full variable domain (outside the CDR3, taken from reference TRBV7-2 and TRBJ2-5): GAGVSQSPSNKVTEKGKDVELRCDPISGHTALYWYRQSLGQGLEFLIYFQGNSAPDKSGLPSDRFSAERTGGSVSTLTIQRTQQEDSAVYLCASSNFGQGETQYFGPGTRLLVL.

The V call is TRBV6-5, the J call TRBJ2-7, with 8 bases that match TRBD2. In germline, CDR1 is MNHEY, CDR2 SVGAGI. The CDR3 length is 14 residues. J gave up 6 bases and V 6 bases, and 10 bases lay outside the gene matches. The CDR3 loop reads CASSPHSGTGEQYV. Written as DNA, the CDR3 is TGTGCCAGCAGCCCACATAGCGGGACGGGCGAGCAGTACGTC.

The V gene is TRBV9, the J gene TRBJ2-6; D tentatively fits TRBD1 or TRBD2 (6 bases each). Per germline, CDR1 SGDLS and CDR2 YYNGEE. V gave up 1 base and J gave up 2 bases, with 7 bases separating them. The CDR3 has 15 amino acids. CDR3 in amino acids: CASSVRGAGANVLTF. DNA of the CDR3: TGTGCCAGCAGCGTAAGGGGGGCTGGGGCCAACGTCCTGACTTTC.

The V call is TRBV6-2 or TRBV6-3, the J call TRBJ2-7; D gene unclear. The V and J ends lost 2 bases and 1 base respectively, with 21 bases between them. The germline gives CDR1 MNHEY, CDR2 SVGEGT. This CDR3 has 18 amino acids. Here the CDR3 DNA reads TGTGCCAGCAGTTACCGGAGTCCCAACCCCCGGCGGTCCTACGAGCAGTACGTC. Amino acids: CASSYRSPNPRRSYEQYV.

V and J are TRBV10-3 and TRBJ1-2; D uncertain. The CDR3 totals 12 residues. V was trimmed by 3 bases and J by 6 bases, leaving 8 bases between them. Germline V lookup: CDR1 ENHRY, CDR2 SYGVKD. In nucleotides, the CDR3 is TGTGCCATCAGTGATCGGACGGATGGCTACACCTTC. Translation gives CAISDRTDGYTF.

The chain has TRBV30 and TRBJ1-2; D might be TRBD1 (6 bases). The V gene's germline CDR1 is GTSNPN and CDR2 SVGIG (reference sequence). V was pared by 0 bases and J by 3 bases, with 8 bases between. This CDR3 comprises 13 residues. As DNA, the CDR3 is TGTGCCTGGAGTGTACGACAGGACTATGGCTACACCTTC. This translates into CAWSVRQDYGYTF.

V gene TRBV3-1 (or the pseudogene TRBV3-2) combines with J gene TRBJ1-6; a possible D gene is TRBD1 (6 bases). CDR3 length equals 14 residues. V lost 8 bases to trimming and J lost 10 bases, with 18 bases between them. Germline V gene data show CDR1 as LGHDT and CDR2 as YNNKEL (reference sequence). This chain's CDR3 is CASGTTGSRSPLHF. The CDR3 nucleotides are TGTGCCAGCGGGACAACAGGTAGTCGATCACCCCTCCACTTT.

The chain employs TRBV6-5 and TRBJ1-3; D uncertain. The V gene's germline CDR1 is MNHEY and CDR2 SVGAGI. CDR3 length: 14 residues. V was shortened by 0 bases and J by 5 bases, with 8 bases between the two germline ends. CDR3 DNA sequence: TGTGCCAGCAGTTACTCTCTGGGTAGAAACACCATATATTTT. Translating it yields CASSYSLGRNTIYF.

The chain links TRBV11-2 to TRBJ1-2; no firm D call. Looked up from germline, CDR1 is SGHAT and CDR2 is FQNNGV. This CDR3 is 15 amino acids long. V gave up 7 bases and J gave up 4 bases, with 19 bases separating them. CDR3 amino acids: CASTINSASGYGYTF. For the CDR3, the DNA is TGTGCCAGCACTATAAACAGTGCCTCGGGCTATGGCTACACCTTC. The variable domain in full, completed from reference TRBV11-2 and TRBJ1-2, reads EAGVAQSPRYKIIEKRQSVAFWCNPISGHATLYWYQQILGQGPKLLIQFQNNGVVDDSQLPKDRFSAERLKGVDSTLKIQPAKLEDSAVYLCASTINSASGYGYTFGSGTRLTVV.

Only a few counts were recorded for this clone. This chain links TRBV2 with TRBJ2-1; 8 nucleotides agree with TRBD2. The CDR3 sequence is 17 residues long. Germline CDR1 reads SNHLY; CDR2 reads FYNNEI. The ends lost 4 bases at V and 6 bases at J; junction bases unmatched: 14. The CDR3 region is CASSVQFGREALNEQFF. The CDR3 bases are TGTGCCAGCAGTGTACAATTCGGGCGGGAGGCCCTCAATGAGCAGTTCTTC.

This sequence joins TRBV7-9 and TRBJ2-1; 9 bases are a match to TRBD2. The germline CDR1 and CDR2 sequences are SEHNR and FQNEAQ (reference sequence). The CDR3 is 18 residues long. Trimming removed 0 bases from V and 4 bases from J; junction bases left unmatched: 10. The CDR3, as DNA: TGTGCCAGCAGCTTAGCCCTCGAGCGAAGCGGGAGGTACAATGAGCAGTTCTTC. This sequence encodes CASSLALERSGRYNEQFF.

The chain is built from TRBV25-1 and TRBJ1-2; 7 bases map to TRBD1. CDR1 and CDR2 from the germline V gene are MGHDK and SYGVNS. The length of the CDR3 is 14 residues. The V and J ends lost 3 bases and 3 bases, in that order; junction bases with no gene match: 4. The CDR3 DNA reads as TGTGCCAGCAGTGAGAGGGGGCTCTACTATGGCTACACCTTC. Protein: CASSERGLYYGYTF.

This CDR3 reads CATSSLGKTGTSDYYNEQFF. The CDR3 DNA sequence: TGTGCCACCAGCTCCCTAGGCAAAACAGGGACTAGCGACTACTACAATGAGCAGTTCTTC. The rearrangement uses TRBV15 and TRBJ2-1, with 10 bases matching TRBD2. Trimming at V came to 5 bases and at J to 3 bases, leaving 19 bases not matched to a gene. The CDR3 runs to 20 residues. CDR1 LNHNV and CDR2 YYDKDF come from the germline V gene (reference sequence). The whole variable domain, remainder taken from reference TRBV15 and TRBJ2-1, is DAMVIQNPRYQVTQFGKPVTLSCSQTLNHNVMYWYQQKSSQAPKLLFHYYDKDFNNEADTPDNFQSRRPNTSFCFLDIRSPGLGDTAMYLCATSSLGKTGTSDYYNEQFFGPGTRLTVL.

The rearrangement uses TRBV6-5 and TRBJ2-3; the D is unclear. Per the germline V gene, CDR1 is MNHEY and CDR2 is SVGAGI. The CDR3 loop spans 12 amino acids. The V end was cut by 7 bases, the J end by 8 bases, with 13 bases between. CDR3 in amino acids: CASTVTRGTQYF. CDR3 coding DNA: TGTGCCAGCACTGTCACTCGAGGTACGCAGTATTTT.

In DNA form, the CDR3 reads TGTGCCAGCAGCAGGTACGGGGGGTCCGGTGAGACCCAGTACTTC. Translation: CASSRYGGSGETQYF. The gene calls are TRBV5-6 and TRBJ2-5, with 7 bases matching TRBD2. Germline CDR1 SGHDT, CDR2 YYEEEE. V was pared by 4 bases and J by 5 bases, with 11 bases of the junction left unmatched. The CDR3 covers 15 residues.

The CDR3 loop is CASSRTGGYNSPLHF. CDR3 coding DNA: TGTGCCAGCAGCCGGACAGGGGGATATAATTCACCCCTCCACTTT. The chain has TRBV3-1 (or the pseudogene TRBV3-2) and TRBJ1-6, with 10 bases fitting TRBD1. The germline V gene has CDR1 LGHDT and CDR2 YNNKEL (reference sequence). With 4 bases clipped from V and 4 bases from J, the junction kept 1 base outside the gene matches. The CDR3 runs to 15 residues.

V is TRBV14 and J is TRBJ2-1; D perhaps matches TRBD2 (6 bases). CDR1 is SGHDN, CDR2 FVKESK, per germline. The CDR3 spans 18 residues. The V end was cut by 3 bases, the J end by 0 bases, with 18 bases between. This CDR3 is CASSQGGARQSSYNEQFF. CDR3 bases: TGTGCCAGCAGCCAGGGGGGAGCTAGGCAGAGCTCCTACAATGAGCAGTTCTTC.

Worth noting for this clone: One junction end does not reproduce the germline sequence, and a read error may be involved. The chain recombines TRBV7-7 with TRBJ2-5; D may be TRBD1 (5 bases). The CDR3 has 14 amino acids. Germline-derived CDR1 and CDR2 are SSHAT and FNYEAQ (reference sequence). For the CDR3, the DNA is TGTGCTAGCAGCCACTCTGGGGCGTCGGAGACCCAGTACTTC. Residues: CASSHSGASETQYF.